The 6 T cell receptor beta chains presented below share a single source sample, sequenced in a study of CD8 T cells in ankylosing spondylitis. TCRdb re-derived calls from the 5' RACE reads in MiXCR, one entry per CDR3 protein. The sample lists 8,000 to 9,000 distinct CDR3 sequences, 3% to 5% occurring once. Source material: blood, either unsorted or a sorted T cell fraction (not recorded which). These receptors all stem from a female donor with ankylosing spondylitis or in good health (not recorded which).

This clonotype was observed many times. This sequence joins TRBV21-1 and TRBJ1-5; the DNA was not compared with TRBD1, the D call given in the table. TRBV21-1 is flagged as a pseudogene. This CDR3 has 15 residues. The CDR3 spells CASSPPRGGNQPQHF. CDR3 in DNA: TGTGCCAGCAGCCCCCCCCGGGGGGGCAATCAGCCCCAGCATTTT.

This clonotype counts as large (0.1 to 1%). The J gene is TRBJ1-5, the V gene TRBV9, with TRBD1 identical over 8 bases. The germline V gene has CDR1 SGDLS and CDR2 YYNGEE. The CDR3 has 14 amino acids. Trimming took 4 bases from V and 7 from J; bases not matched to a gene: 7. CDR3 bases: TGTGCCAGCAGCTTCAGGGGGCAGGGACAGCCCCAGCATTTT. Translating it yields CASSFRGQGQPQHF.

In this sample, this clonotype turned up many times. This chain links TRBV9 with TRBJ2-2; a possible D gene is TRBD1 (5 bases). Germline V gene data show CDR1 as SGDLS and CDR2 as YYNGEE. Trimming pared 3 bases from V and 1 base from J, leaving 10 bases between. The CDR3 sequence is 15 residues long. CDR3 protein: CASSDDSVNTGELFF. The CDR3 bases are TGTGCCAGCAGCGACGACAGCGTGAACACCGGGGAGCTGTTTTTT.

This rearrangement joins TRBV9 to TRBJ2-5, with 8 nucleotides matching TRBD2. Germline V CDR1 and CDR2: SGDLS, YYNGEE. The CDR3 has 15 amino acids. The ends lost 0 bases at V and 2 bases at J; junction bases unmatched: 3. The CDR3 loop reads CASSVASGGQETQYF. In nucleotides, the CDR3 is TGTGCCAGCAGCGTAGCTTCGGGGGGGCAAGAGACCCAGTACTTC.

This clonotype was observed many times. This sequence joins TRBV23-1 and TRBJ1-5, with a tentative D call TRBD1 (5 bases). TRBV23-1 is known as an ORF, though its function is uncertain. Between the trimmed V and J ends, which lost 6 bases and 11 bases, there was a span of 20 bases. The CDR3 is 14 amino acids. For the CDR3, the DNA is TGCGCCAGCAGCCAAATCGGGGACCGGAGTACCCAGCATTTT. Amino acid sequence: CASSQIGDRSTQHF.

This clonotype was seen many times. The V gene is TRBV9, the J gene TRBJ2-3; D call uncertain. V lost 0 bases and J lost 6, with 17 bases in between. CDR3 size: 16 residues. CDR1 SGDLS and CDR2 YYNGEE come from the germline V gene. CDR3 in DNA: TGTGCCAGCAGCGTAGAGAGCAGTCCCCTGCCGGATACGCAGTATTTT. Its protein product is CASSVESSPLPDTQYF.